This T cell receptor (beta chain) was documented in a study of radiotherapy plus CTLA-4 blockade in lung cancer. Study at large: For 15% to 20% of patients, objective responses occurred, and just over 30% had disease control. Study conclusions and caveats: Best predicting response, reportedly, were early blood T cell clone dynamics, with interferon-beta. Tumor-derived TCR clones expanded in blood after radiotherapy plus ipilimumab.

Participants had chemo-refractory metastatic non-small-cell lung cancer and were treated with focal radiation plus ipilimumab CTLA-4 blockade. A note on this clone: Its antigen is still unknown.

Germline CDR1 is SEHNR and CDR2 is FQNEAQ (reference sequence). J lost 2 bases, V lost 3 bases, and 3 bases had no gene match. The CDR3 is 15 residues long. Repertoires were generated with immunoSEQ multiplex PCR, while TCRdb's copy carries only in-frame clones and drops some. The sample lists about 97,000 clones; approximately 74% were seen once. The sequencing used peripheral blood, collected from a patient treated with radiotherapy plus ipilimumab. The V call is TRBV7-9, the J call TRBJ1-3; TRBD1 aligns across 8 bases. The receptor was isolated from a human donor with non-small cell lung cancer who had a partial response to radiotherapy plus ipilimumab. Some clones in this sample may be carry-over from other donors' samples. CDR3 in DNA: TGTGCCAGCAGCTTTGTGACAGGGGCTGGAAACACCATATATTTT. Translating it yields CASSFVTGAGNTIYF.